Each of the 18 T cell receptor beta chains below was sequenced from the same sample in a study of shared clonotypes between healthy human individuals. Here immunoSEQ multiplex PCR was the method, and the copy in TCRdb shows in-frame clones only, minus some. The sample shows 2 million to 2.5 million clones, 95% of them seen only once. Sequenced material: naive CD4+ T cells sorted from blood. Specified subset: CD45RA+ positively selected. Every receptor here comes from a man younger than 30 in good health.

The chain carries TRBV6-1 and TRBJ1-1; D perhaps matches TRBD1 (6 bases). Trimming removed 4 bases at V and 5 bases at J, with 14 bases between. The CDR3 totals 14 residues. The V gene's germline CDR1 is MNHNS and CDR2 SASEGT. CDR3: CASSAQGGGTEAFF. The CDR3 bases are TGTGCCAGCAGTGCACAGGGTGGGGGGACTGAAGCTTTCTTT.

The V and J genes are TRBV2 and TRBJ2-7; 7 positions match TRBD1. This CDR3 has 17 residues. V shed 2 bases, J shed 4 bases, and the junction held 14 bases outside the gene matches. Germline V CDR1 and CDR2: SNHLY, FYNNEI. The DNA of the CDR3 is TGTGCCAGCAGTGAAAAGGGTTGGAGACAGGGCTCTTACGAGCAGTACTTC. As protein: CASSEKGWRQGSYEQYF.

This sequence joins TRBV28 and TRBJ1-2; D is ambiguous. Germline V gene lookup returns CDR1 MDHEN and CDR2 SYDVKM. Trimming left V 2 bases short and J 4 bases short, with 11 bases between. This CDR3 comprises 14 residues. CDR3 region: CASSLSLGTYGYTF. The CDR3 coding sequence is TGTGCCAGCAGTTTAAGTCTGGGAACCTATGGCTACACCTTC.

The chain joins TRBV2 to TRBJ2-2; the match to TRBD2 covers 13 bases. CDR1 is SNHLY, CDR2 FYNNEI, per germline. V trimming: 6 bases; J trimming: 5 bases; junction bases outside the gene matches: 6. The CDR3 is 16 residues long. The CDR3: CASRGTSGKGTGELFF. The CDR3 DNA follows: TGTGCCAGCAGAGGGACTAGCGGGAAAGGGACCGGGGAGCTGTTTTTT.

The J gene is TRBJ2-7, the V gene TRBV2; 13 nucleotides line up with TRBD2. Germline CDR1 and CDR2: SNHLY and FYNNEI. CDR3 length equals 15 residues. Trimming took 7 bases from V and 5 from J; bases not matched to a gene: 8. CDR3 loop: CASTRTSGSINEQYF. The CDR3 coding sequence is TGTGCCAGCACGAGGACTAGCGGGAGTATAAACGAGCAGTACTTC.

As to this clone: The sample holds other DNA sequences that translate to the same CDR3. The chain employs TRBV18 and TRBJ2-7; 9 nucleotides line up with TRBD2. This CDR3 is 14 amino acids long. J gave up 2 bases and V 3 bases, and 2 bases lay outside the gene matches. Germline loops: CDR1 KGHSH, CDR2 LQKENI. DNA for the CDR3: TGTGCCAGCTCACCGGGACTAGCCACCTACGAGCAGTACTTC. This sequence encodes CASSPGLATYEQYF.

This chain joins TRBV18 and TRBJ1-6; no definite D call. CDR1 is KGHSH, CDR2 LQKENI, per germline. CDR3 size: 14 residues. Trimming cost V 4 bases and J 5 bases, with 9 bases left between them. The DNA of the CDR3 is TGTGCCAGCTCACTGTCGGATAATAATTCACCCCTCCACTTT. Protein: CASSLSDNNSPLHF. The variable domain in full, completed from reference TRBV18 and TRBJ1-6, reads NAGVMQNPRHLVRRRGQEARLRCSPMKGHSHVYWYRQLPEEGLKFMVYLQKENIIDESGMPKERFSAEFPKEGPSILRIQQVVRGDSAAYFCASSLSDNNSPLHFGNGTRLTVT.

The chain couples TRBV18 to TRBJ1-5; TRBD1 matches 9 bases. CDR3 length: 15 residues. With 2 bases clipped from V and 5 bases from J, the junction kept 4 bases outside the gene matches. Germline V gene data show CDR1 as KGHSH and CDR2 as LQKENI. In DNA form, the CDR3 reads TGTGCCAGCTCACCAAACGACAGGGGGGATCAGCCCCAGCATTTT. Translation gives CASSPNDRGDQPQHF.

The CDR3 region is CASSPGGLAGAARTGELFF. In DNA form, the CDR3 reads TGTGCCAGCAGCCCGGGGGGGCTAGCGGGGGCCGCGAGGACCGGGGAGCTGTTTTTT. This chain connects TRBV5-4 to TRBJ2-2; 10 nucleotides match TRBD2. The CDR3 covers 19 residues. Trimming at V came to 4 bases and at J to 5 bases, leaving 17 bases not matched to a gene. The germline gives CDR1 SGHNT, CDR2 YYREEE (reference sequence). Together with reference TRBV5-4 and TRBJ2-2, the CDR3 gives the full variable domain: ETGVTQSPTHLIKTRGQQVTLRCSSQSGHNTVSWYQQALGQGPQFIFQYYREEENGRGNFPPRFSGLQFPNYSSELNVNALELDDSALYLCASSPGGLAGAARTGELFFGEGSRLTVL.

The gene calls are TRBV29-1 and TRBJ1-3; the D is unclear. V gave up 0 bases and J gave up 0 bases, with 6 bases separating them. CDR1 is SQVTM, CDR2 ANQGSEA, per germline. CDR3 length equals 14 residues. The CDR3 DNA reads TGCAGCGTTGAAGATTTGAGCTCTGGAAACACCATATATTTT. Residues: CSVEDLSSGNTIYF.

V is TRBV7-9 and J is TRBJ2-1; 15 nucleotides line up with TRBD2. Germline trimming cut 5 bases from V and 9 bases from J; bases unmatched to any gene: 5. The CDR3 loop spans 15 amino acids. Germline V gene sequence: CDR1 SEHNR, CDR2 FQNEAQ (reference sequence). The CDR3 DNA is TGTGCCAGCAGCCCGGGGACTAGCGGGGGGACTGAGCAGTTCTTC. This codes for CASSPGTSGGTEQFF.

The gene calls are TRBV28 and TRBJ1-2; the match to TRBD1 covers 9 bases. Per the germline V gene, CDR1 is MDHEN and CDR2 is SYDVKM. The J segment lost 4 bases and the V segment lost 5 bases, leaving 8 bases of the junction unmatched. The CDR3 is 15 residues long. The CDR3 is CASSRGDRVVYGYTF. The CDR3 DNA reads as TGTGCCAGCAGTAGGGGGGACAGGGTGGTCTATGGCTACACCTTC.

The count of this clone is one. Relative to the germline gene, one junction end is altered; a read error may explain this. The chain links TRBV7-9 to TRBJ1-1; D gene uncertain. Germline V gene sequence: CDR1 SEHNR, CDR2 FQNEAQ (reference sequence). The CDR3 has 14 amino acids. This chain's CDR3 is CASSLDATNTEAFF. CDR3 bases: TGCGCCAGCAGCTTGGACGCTACGAACACTGAAGCTTTCTTT.

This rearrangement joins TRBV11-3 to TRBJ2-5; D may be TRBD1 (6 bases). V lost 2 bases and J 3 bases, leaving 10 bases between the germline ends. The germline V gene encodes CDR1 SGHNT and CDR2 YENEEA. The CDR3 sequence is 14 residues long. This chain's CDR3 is CASSLTGLEETQYF. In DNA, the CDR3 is TGTGCCAGCAGCTTAACAGGGTTAGAAGAGACCCAGTACTTC.

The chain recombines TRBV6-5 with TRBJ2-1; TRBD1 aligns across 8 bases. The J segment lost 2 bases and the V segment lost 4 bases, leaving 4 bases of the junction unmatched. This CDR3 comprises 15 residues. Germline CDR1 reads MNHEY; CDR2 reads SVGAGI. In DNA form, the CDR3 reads TGTGCCAGCAGTTCTCAGGGGGCGCCCTACAATGAGCAGTTCTTC. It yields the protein CASSSQGAPYNEQFF.

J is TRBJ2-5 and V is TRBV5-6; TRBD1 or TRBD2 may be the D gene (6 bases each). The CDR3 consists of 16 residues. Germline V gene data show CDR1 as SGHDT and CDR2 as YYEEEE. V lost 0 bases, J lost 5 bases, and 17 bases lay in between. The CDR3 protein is CASSLADGGLSETQYF. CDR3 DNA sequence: TGTGCCAGCAGCTTGGCCGATGGGGGGCTTTCGGAGACCCAGTACTTC.

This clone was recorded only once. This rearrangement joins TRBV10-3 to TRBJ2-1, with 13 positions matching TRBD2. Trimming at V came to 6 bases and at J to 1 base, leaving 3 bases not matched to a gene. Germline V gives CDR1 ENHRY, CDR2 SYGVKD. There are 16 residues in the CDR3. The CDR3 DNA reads TGTGCCATCAGGACTAGCGGGGGGCAATCCTACAATGAGCAGTTCTTC. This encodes CAIRTSGGQSYNEQFF.

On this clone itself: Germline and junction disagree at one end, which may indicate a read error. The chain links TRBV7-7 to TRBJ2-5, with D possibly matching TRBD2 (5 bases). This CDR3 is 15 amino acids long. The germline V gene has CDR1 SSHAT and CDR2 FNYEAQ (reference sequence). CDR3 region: CASSPTGMAKETQYF. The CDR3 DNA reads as TGTGCTAGCAGCCCGACCGGGATGGCAAAAGAGACCCAGTACTTC.